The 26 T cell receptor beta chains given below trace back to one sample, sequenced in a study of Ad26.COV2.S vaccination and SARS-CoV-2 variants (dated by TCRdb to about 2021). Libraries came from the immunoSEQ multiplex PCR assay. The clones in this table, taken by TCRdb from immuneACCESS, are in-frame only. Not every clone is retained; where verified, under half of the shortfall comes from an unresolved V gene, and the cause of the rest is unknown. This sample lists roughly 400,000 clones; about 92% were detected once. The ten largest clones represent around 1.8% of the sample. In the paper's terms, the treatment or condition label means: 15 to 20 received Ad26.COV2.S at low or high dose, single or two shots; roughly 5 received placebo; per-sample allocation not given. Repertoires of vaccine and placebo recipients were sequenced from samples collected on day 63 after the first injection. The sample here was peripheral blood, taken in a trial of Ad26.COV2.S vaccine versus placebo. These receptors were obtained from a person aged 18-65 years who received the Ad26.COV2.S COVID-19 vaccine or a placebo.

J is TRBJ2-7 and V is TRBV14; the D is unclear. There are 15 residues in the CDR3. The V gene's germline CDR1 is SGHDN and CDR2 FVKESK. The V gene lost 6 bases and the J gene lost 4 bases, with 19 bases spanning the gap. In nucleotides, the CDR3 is TGTGCCAGCAGACTCTCCGTGGGGTCCACTTACGAGCAGTACTTC. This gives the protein CASRLSVGSTYEQYF.

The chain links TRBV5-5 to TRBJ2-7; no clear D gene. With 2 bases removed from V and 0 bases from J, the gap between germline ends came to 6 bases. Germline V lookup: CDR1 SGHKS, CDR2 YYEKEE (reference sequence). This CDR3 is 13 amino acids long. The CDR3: CASSFIISYEQYF. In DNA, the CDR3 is TGTGCCAGCAGCTTCATAATCTCCTACGAGCAGTACTTC.

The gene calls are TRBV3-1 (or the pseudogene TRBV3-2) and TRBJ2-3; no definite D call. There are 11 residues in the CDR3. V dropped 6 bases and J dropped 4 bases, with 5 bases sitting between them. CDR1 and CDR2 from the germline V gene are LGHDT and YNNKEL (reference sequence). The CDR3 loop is CASRTADTQYF. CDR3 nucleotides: TGTGCCAGCAGAACCGCAGATACGCAGTATTTT.

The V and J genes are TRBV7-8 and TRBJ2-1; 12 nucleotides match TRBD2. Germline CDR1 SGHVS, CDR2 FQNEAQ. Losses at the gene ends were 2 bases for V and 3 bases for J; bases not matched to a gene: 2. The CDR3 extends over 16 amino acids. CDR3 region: CASSLLAGGLYNEQFF. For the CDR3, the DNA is TGTGCCAGCAGCTTACTAGCGGGGGGGCTCTACAATGAGCAGTTCTTC. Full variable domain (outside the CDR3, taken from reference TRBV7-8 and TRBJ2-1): GAGVSQSPRYKVAKRGQDVALRCDPISGHVSLFWYQQALGQGPEFLTYFQNEAQLDKSGLPSDRFFAERPEGSVSTLKIQRTQQEDSAVYLCASSLLAGGLYNEQFFGPGTRLTVL.

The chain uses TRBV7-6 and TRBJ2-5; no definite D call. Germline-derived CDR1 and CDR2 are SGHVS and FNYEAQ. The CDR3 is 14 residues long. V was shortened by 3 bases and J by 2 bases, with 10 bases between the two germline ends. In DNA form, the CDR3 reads TGTGCCAGCAGCTTGGCGTTTAGACAAGAGACCCAGTACTTC. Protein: CASSLAFRQETQYF.

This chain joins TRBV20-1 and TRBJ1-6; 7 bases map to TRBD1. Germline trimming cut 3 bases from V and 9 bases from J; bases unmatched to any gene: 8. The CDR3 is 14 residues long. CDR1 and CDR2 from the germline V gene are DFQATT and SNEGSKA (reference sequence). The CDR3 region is CSASRQGSGSPLHF. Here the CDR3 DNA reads TGCAGTGCTAGTAGACAGGGTAGCGGTTCACCCCTCCACTTT.

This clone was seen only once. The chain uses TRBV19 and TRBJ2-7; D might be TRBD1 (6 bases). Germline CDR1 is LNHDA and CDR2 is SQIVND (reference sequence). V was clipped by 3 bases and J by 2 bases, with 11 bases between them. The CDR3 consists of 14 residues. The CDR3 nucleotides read TGTGCCAGTAGTATGATGACAGGACCCTACGAGCAGTACTTC. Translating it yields CASSMMTGPYEQYF.

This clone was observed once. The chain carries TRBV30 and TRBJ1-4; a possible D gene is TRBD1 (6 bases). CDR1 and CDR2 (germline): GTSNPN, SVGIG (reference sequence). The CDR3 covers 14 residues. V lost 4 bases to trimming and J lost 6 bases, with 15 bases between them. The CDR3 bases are TGTGCCTGGACCGAGGGGGGACGAGATGAAAAACTGTTTTTT. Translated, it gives CAWTEGGRDEKLFF.

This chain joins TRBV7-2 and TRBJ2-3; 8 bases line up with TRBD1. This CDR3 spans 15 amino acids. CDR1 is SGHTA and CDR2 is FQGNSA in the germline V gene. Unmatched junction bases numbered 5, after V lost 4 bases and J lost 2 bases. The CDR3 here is CASSSWTGHTDTQYF. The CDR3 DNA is TGTGCCAGCAGCTCCTGGACAGGGCACACAGATACGCAGTATTTT.

CDR3 nucleotides: TGTGCCAGCTCACCACTCGGATTTGATGAAAAACTGTTTTTT. It is translated as CASSPLGFDEKLFF. V and J are TRBV18 and TRBJ1-4; D is undetermined. V shed 1 base and J shed 6 bases, with 9 bases lying between them. From germline, CDR1 is KGHSH and CDR2 LQKENI. CDR3 length: 14 amino acids.

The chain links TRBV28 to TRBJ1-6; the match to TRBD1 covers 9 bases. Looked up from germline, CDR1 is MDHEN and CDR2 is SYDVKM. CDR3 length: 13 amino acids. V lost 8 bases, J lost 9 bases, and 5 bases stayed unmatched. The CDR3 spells CASLDRGGSPLHF. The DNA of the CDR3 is TGTGCCAGCCTTGACAGGGGGGGTTCACCCCTCCACTTT.

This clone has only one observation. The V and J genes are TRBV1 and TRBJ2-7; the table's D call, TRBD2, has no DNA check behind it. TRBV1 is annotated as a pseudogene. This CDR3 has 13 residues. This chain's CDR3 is CTSIPPRAGEQYF. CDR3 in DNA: TGCACCAGCATCCCCCCCCGCGCGGGTGAGCAGTACTTC.

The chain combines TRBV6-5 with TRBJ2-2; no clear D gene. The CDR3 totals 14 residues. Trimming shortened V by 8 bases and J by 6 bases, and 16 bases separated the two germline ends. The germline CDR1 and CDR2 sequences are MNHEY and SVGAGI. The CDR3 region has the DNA TGTGCCAGCGATAGGTTACAAAGCTCCGGGGAGCTGTTTTTT. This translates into CASDRLQSSGELFF.

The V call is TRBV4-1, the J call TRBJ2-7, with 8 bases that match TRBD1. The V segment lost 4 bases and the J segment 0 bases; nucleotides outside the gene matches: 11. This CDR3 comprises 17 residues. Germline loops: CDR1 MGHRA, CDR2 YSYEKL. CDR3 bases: TGCGCCAGCAGCCGCGGGGACAGGTCCTGGATCTCCTACGAGCAGTACTTC. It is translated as CASSRGDRSWISYEQYF.

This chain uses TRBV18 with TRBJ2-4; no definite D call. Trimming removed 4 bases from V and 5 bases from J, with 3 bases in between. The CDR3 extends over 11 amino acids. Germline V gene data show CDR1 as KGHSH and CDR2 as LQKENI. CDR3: CASSQENIQYF. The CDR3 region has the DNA TGTGCCAGCTCACAGGAAAACATTCAGTACTTC. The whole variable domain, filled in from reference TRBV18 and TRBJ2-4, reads NAGVMQNPRHLVRRRGQEARLRCSPMKGHSHVYWYRQLPEEGLKFMVYLQKENIIDESGMPKERFSAEFPKEGPSILRIQQVVRGDSAAYFCASSQENIQYFGAGTRLSVL.

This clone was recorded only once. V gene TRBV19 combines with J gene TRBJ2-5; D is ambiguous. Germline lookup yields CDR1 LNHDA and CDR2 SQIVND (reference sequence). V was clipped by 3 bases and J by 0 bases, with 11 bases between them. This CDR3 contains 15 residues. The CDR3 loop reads CASSIGKTDQETQYF. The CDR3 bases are TGTGCCAGTAGTATTGGAAAGACTGACCAAGAGACCCAGTACTTC. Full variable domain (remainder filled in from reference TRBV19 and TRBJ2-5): DGGITQSPKYLFRKEGQNVTLSCEQNLNHDAMYWYRQDPGQGLRLIYYSQIVNDFQKGDIAEGYSVSREKKESFPLTVTSAQKNPTAFYLCASSIGKTDQETQYFGPGTRLLVL.

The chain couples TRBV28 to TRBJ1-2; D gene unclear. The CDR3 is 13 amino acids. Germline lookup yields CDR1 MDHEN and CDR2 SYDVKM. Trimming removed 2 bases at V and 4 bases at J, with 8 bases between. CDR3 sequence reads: CASSLRVSYGYTF. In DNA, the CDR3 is TGTGCCAGCAGTTTAAGGGTCTCCTATGGCTACACCTTC.

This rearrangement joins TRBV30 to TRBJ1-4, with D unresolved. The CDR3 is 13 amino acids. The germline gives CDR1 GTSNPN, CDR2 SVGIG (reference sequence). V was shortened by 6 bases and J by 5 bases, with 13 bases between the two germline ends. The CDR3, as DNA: TGTGCCTGCCTAGGAGTGGGGAATGAAAAACTGTTTTTT. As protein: CACLGVGNEKLFF.

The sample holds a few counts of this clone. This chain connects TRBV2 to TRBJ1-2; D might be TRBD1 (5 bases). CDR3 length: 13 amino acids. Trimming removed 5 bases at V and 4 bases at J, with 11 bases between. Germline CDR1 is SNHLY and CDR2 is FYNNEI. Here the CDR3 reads CASSTLGTYGYTF. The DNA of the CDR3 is TGTGCCAGCAGTACTCTTGGGACCTATGGCTACACCTTC. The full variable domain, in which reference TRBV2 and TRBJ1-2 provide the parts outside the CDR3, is EPEVTQTPSHQVTQMGQEVILRCVPISNHLYFYWYRQILGQKVEFLVSFYNNEISEKSEIFDDQFSVERPDGSNFTLKIRSTKLEDSAMYFCASSTLGTYGYTFGSGTRLTVV.

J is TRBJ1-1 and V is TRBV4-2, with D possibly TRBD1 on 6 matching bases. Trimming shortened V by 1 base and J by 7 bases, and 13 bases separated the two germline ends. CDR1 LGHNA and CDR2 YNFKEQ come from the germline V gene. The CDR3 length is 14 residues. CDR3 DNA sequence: TGTGCCAGCAGCCAAGCGGGGGCCGGGGATGAAGCTTTCTTT. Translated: CASSQAGAGDEAFF.

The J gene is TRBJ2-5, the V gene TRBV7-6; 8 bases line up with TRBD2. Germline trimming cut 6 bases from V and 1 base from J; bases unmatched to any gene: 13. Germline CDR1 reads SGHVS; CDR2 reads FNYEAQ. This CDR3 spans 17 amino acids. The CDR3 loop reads CASSSLRGGGSQETQYF. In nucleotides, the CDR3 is TGTGCCAGCAGTTCACTCCGGGGGGGCGGGTCCCAAGAGACCCAGTACTTC. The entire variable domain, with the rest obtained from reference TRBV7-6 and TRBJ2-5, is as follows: GAGVSQSPRYKVTKRGQDVALRCDPISGHVSLYWYRQALGQGPEFLTYFNYEAQQDKSGLPNDRFSAERPEGSISTLTIQRTEQRDSAMYRCASSSLRGGGSQETQYFGPGTRLLVL.

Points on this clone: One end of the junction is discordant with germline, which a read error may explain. CDR3 sequence: CASSPRLNTGTNFYGDTEAFF. CDR3 bases: TGTGCCAGCTCCCCACGGCTGAACACCGGGACAAACTTCTACGGGGACACTGAAGCTTTCTTT. This chain joins TRBV18 and TRBJ1-1, with D possibly being TRBD1 (6 bases). Germline-derived CDR1 and CDR2 are KGHSH and LQKENI. There are 21 residues in the CDR3.

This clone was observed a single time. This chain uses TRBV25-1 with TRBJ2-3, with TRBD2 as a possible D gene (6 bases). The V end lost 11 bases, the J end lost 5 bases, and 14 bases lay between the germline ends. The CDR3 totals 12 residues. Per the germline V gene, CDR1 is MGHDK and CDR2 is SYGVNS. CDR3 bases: TGTGCCGTAAGCTCGGAGGGAGATACGCAGTATTTT. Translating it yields CAVSSEGDTQYF.

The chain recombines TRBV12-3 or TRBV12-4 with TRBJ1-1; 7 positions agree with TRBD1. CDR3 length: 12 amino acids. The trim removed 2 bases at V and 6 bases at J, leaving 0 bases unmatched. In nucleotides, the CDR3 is TGTGCCAGCAGTTTACAGGGGGCTGAAGCTTTCTTT. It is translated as CASSLQGAEAFF.

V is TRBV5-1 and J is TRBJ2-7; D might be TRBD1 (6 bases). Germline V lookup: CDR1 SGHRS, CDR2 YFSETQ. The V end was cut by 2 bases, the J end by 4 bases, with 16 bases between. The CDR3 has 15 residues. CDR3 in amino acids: CASSFPGATQYEQYF. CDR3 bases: TGCGCCAGCAGCTTCCCAGGGGCCACGCAGTACGAGCAGTACTTC.

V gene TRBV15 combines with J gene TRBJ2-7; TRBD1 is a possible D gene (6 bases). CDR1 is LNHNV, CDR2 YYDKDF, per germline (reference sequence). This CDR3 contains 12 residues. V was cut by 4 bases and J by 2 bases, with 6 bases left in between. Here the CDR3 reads CATSKGAYEQYF. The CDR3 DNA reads TGTGCCACCAGCAAGGGGGCCTACGAGCAGTACTTC.